This is a list of T cell receptor beta chains from one sample in a study of esophageal squamous cell carcinoma under preoperative chemotherapy. TCRdb re-derived calls from the PCR reads in MiXCR, one entry per CDR3 protein. Of approximately 19,000 distinct CDR3 sequences in the sample, 46% are singletons; the top ten hold roughly 28%. Sample acquisition took place from a patient given preoperative chemotherapy. These receptor sequences come from a human donor with esophageal squamous cell carcinoma. The donor label of this sample is uncertain. CDR3s include the opening cysteine and the closing phenylalanine or tryptophan. The D gene is left open where the match is weak. Rows give clone size only sometimes, using once, few, many, or a class for an expanded clone.

j_gene | d_gene | v_gene | abundance | CDR3nt | CDR3aa
TRBJ2-7 | TRBD2 | TRBV7-2 | few | TGTGCCAGCACGTCCGTAGCGGGACGATACGAGCAGTACTTC | CASTSVAGRYEQYF
TRBJ2-7 | NA | TRBV6-5 | few | TGTGCCAGCAGTTACAGGAGTATCCAATACGAGCAGTACTTC | CASSYRSIQYEQYF
TRBJ2-7 | TRBD2 | TRBV10-3 | NA | TGTGCCATCAGAACGACTAGCGGGAGGGTCCACGAGCAGTACTTC | CAIRTTSGRVHEQYF
TRBJ2-5 | NA | TRBV6-1 | NA | TGTGCCAGCAGCCCGTTGGCTCAGGGGGAGACCCAGTACTTC | CASSPLAQGETQYF
TRBJ2-7 | NA | TRBV11-3 | NA | TGTGCCAGCAGCCAGACAGGAGACGAGCAGTACTTC | CASSQTGDEQYF
TRBJ2-3 | NA | TRBV20-1 | NA | TGCAGTGGTTGGGGGGTTAAAGATACGCAGTATTTT | CSGWGVKDTQYF
TRBJ2-3 | NA | TRBV12-3/TRBV12-4 | NA | TGTGCCAGCAGTCCCTTGGGGAGGGAGGGGGGCACAGATACGCAGTATTTT | CASSPLGREGGTDTQYF
TRBJ2-1 | TRBD2 | TRBV12-3/TRBV12-4 | medium-sized | TGTGCCAGCAGGGGACTAGCGGGGGGGTACAATGAGCAGTTCTTC | CASRGLAGGYNEQFF
TRBJ2-4 | NA | TRBV7-2 | NA | TGTGCCAGCAGCTTAGGAGTTGTTGAAAACATTCAGTACTTC | CASSLGVVENIQYF
TRBJ2-5 | NA | TRBV5-5 | NA | TGTGCCAGCAGCTCTCATGCTAGTTTAGCCGTTTTCTTC | CASSSHASLAVFF
TRBJ2-3 | NA | TRBV20-1 | NA | TGCAGTGCTAGCGGGCTACCCACAGATACGCAGTATTTT | CSASGLPTDTQYF
TRBJ2-3 | NA | TRBV7-2 | NA | TGCGGCAGCATTGGGCGGTGGGCCACAAACACTCAGTATTTT | CGSIGRWATNTQYF
TRBJ2-5 | TRBD2 | TRBV7-6 | medium-sized | TGTGCCAGCAGCCAAGCCCGGGGGGAGCAGTACTTC | CASSQARGEQYF
TRBJ2-5 | NA | TRBV7-2 | NA | TGTGCCAGCAGCGCGGGTGTCGGGGGCCGCGACCAAAAGACCCAGTACTTC | CASSAGVGGRDQKTQYF
TRBJ2-3 | TRBD1 | TRBV7-9 | few | TGTGCCAGCAGCTTACGGGGTGGGGACAGTTCAGATACGCAGTATTTT | CASSLRGGDSSDTQYF
TRBJ2-7 | NA | TRBV6-1 | NA | TGTGCCAGCAGTGGGAGGACAGATAAGACCTACGAGCAGTACTTC | CASSGRTDKTYEQYF
TRBJ2-1 | NA | TRBV11-1 | few | TGTGCCAGCAGCTTAGGAGCGGGCTCCTACAATGAGCAGTTCTTC | CASSLGAGSYNEQFF
TRBJ2-3 | NA | TRBV12-5 | few | TGTGCTAGTGGTTTTGTTGATACGCAGTATTTT | CASGFVDTQYF
TRBJ2-7 | NA | TRBV5-4 | once | TGTGCCAGCAGCTTCAAATGGCGGAGAGAGGGGGGGAACTACGAGCAGTACTTC | CASSFKWRREGGNYEQYF
TRBJ2-4 | NA | TRBV7-9 | NA | TGTGCCAGCAGCTGGGGGCGAGCCAAAAACATTCAGTACTTC | CASSWGRAKNIQYF
TRBJ2-1 | NA | TRBV7-9 | medium-sized | TGTGCCAGCAGCTTAAATGATGAGCAGTTCTTC | CASSLNDEQFF
TRBJ2-5 | TRBD2 | TRBV12-3/TRBV12-4 | NA | TGTGCCAGCAGTTCTAGCGGGATAGAGACCCAGTACTTC | CASSSSGIETQYF
TRBJ2-1 | TRBD2 | TRBV7-2 | many | TGTGCCAGCAGCTTAGCGCAAATAGCGGGAGATTACAATGAGCAGTTCTTC | CASSLAQIAGDYNEQFF
TRBJ2-4 | NA | TRBV7-8 | NA | TGTGCCAGCAGCCGCCGGAGTACCGGAGACATTCAGTACTTC | CASSRRSTGDIQYF
TRBJ2-1 | NA | TRBV7-9 | many | TGTGCCAGCAGCTTGGAGGATTTCGACAATGAGCAGTTCTTC | CASSLEDFDNEQFF
TRBJ1-4 | NA | TRBV5-1 | NA | TGCGCCAGCAGCTTGGTTGGCGGAACTAATGAAAAACTGTTTTTT | CASSLVGGTNEKLFF
TRBJ2-1 | TRBD1 | TRBV6-1 | many | TGTGCCAGCAGTGATTTCCCCTACAGGGGGCTTGAGACCCAGTTCTTC | CASSDFPYRGLETQFF
TRBJ2-5 | NA | TRBV7-9 | many | TGTGCCAGCAGGTCGGAGGGGTACCAAGAGACCCAGTACTTC | CASRSEGYQETQYF
TRBJ2-3 | TRBD2 | TRBV27 | NA | TGTGCCAGCAGAACAGCGGGAGGGAGCACAGATACGCAGTATTTT | CASRTAGGSTDTQYF
TRBJ2-1 | NA | TRBV7-7 | NA | TGTGCCAGCAGCTTGGGACACGACTTTGGGGAGACCCAGTTCTTC | CASSLGHDFGETQFF
TRBJ2-3 | NA | TRBV11-2 | NA | TGTGCCAGCGGCGCGTCGGGGGTCGGCACCCAAGATACGCAGTACTTT | CASGASGVGTQDTQYF
TRBJ2-5 | TRBD1 | TRBV7-6 | NA | TGTGCCAGCAGCCTAGGGGGCCTGGTCCCAGAGACCCAGTACTTC | CASSLGGLVPETQYF
TRBJ2-4 | TRBD1 | TRBV19 | few | TGTGCCAGTAGTTGGGACAGCAAAAACATTCAGTACTTC | CASSWDSKNIQYF
TRBJ2-5 | NA | TRBV12-3/TRBV12-4 | many | TGTGCCAGCAGTCCAAGCAGGGGAGAGACCCAGTACTTC | CASSPSRGETQYF
TRBJ2-3 | TRBD2 | TRBV7-3 | NA | TGTGCCAGCGGCGCTGGGCGGGGGGAGAAAGATACTCAGTATTTC | CASGAGRGEKDTQYF
TRBJ2-5 | NA | TRBV7-2 | once | TGTGCCAGCAGCTTAGGTCTCGCAGGCCGTGACCAAGACATCCAGTACTTC | CASSLGLAGRDQDIQYF
TRBJ2-2 | NA | TRBV7-6 | few | TGTGCCAGCAGCCCAACGGAGGGTAGAACCGGGGAGCTGTTTTTT | CASSPTEGRTGELFF
TRBJ2-2 | NA | TRBV10-3 | few | TGTGCCATCAGTGAGTCGGTGTACGGCGGGGAGCTGTTTTTT | CAISESVYGGELFF
TRBJ2-7 | TRBD2 | TRBV11-2 | once | TGTGCCAGCAGCTTAGTGGGTAGCGGGAGGATTAGGAGCTCCTACGAGCAGTACTTC | CASSLVGSGRIRSSYEQYF
TRBJ2-3 | NA | TRBV6-1 | NA | TGTGCCAGTCGGGGGCCGTGGGCCAAAGACACGCAGTACTTT | CASRGPWAKDTQYF
TRBJ2-5 | TRBD1 | TRBV7-2 | many | TGTGCCAGCAGCTTAATACAGGGGGAGACCCAGTACTTC | CASSLIQGETQYF
TRBJ2-1 | NA | TRBV6-1 | NA | TGTGCCAGTAGACCGGGACTTTACAATGAGCAGTTCTTC | CASRPGLYNEQFF
TRBJ2-7 | NA | TRBV7-8 | NA | TGTGCCAGCAGCTTAGAGTACGGGAGCTACGAGCAGTACTTC | CASSLEYGSYEQYF
TRBJ2-5 | TRBD2 | TRBV7-3 | many | TGTGCCAGCAGCTTTAGCGGGATTGGGCAGACCCAGTACTTC | CASSFSGIGQTQYF
TRBJ2-3 | NA | TRBV6-4 | NA | TGTGCCAGCAGTGAGAGGGACAGCACAGATACGCAGTATTTT | CASSERDSTDTQYF
TRBJ2-3 | TRBD2 | TRBV11-3 | few | TGTGCCAGCAGCTCACCCGGGACTAGCGGCAGAGGGACGCAGTATTTT | CASSSPGTSGRGTQYF
TRBJ2-7 | TRBD1 | TRBV7-2 | NA | TGTGCCAGCAGCCGACAGGGCTCCTACGAGCAGTACTTC | CASSRQGSYEQYF
TRBJ2-1 | TRBD2 | TRBV6-1 | NA | TGTGCCAGCAGGCCCGAAGCGGGAGTCTACAATGAGCAGTTCTTC | CASRPEAGVYNEQFF
TRBJ2-4 | NA | TRBV13 | NA | TGTGCCAGCAGTGGGTCCACAAAAAACATTCAGTACTTC | CASSGSTKNIQYF